The sequence of this T cell receptor beta chain was determined in a study of radiotherapy plus CTLA-4 blockade in lung cancer. Repertoires were generated with immunoSEQ multiplex PCR, while TCRdb's copy carries only in-frame clones and drops some. The table has about 60,000 clones, 70% to 80% seen once. Sequenced here: peripheral blood, sampled from a patient treated with radiotherapy plus ipilimumab. This receptor was obtained from a human donor with non-small cell lung cancer who had a partial response to radiotherapy plus ipilimumab.

This CDR3 is CASNAGGNYNEQFF. The CDR3 coding sequence is TGTGCCAGCAACGCGGGGGGCAACTACAATGAGCAGTTCTTC. The chain uses TRBV28 and TRBJ2-1, with 8 bases fitting TRBD2. Germline V gives CDR1 MDHEN, CDR2 SYDVKM. There are 14 residues in the CDR3. V shed 7 bases, J shed 3 bases, and the junction held 5 bases outside the gene matches.